What follows are 9 T cell receptor beta chains derived from one specimen sequenced in a study of blood T cell repertoires in COVID-19. Method: immunoSEQ multiplex PCR; TCRdb's copy keeps in-frame clones and lacks some. The table lists about 270,000 clones, 65% to 85% of them singletons. The sequenced material came from peripheral blood. The receptors derive from a human donor with COVID-19, enrolled during active disease. The donor label of this sample is uncertain.

The chain employs TRBV7-9 and TRBJ1-2; D might be TRBD1 (5 bases). Per germline, CDR1 SEHNR and CDR2 FQNEAQ (reference sequence). V shed 5 bases and J shed 5 bases, with 21 bases lying between them. CDR3 length: 16 residues. In nucleotides, the CDR3 is TGTGCCAGCAGCCCCCCTCAGGGAGGGCTTACATATGGCTACACCTTC. It translates to CASSPPQGGLTYGYTF.

The J gene is TRBJ1-5, the V gene TRBV19; TRBD1 aligns across 7 bases. The CDR3 is 17 amino acids. V lost 1 base and J lost 6; bases outside the gene matches: 12. The germline V gene encodes CDR1 LNHDA and CDR2 SQIVND (reference sequence). The CDR3 sequence: CASSIGTTLTGIQPQHF. DNA of the CDR3: TGTGCCAGTAGTATAGGGACTACCCTGACAGGGATTCAGCCCCAGCATTTT.

J is TRBJ2-2 and V is TRBV30; weak D call: TRBD2 (6 bases). V was cut by 7 bases and J by 1 base, with 13 bases left in between. The CDR3 totals 14 residues. The germline V gene encodes CDR1 GTSNPN and CDR2 SVGIG (reference sequence). CDR3 in DNA: TGTGCCTCCTCGTGGGGGGTGAACACCGGGGAGCTGTTTTTT. Translating gives CASSWGVNTGELFF.

This clone was picked up one time. The chain recombines TRBV7-9 with TRBJ2-1; D possibly corresponds to TRBD1 (5 bases). Trimming took off 3 bases at V and 10 bases at J, with 10 bases between the two ends. This CDR3 has 12 residues. CDR1 is SEHNR, CDR2 FQNEAQ, per germline (reference sequence). As DNA, the CDR3 is TGTGCCAGCAGCTTGGGGCGAGGCGAGCAGTTCTTC. This encodes CASSLGRGEQFF.

The rearrangement links TRBV10-3 to TRBJ2-1; no definite D call. The CDR3 runs 15 residues. In germline, CDR1 is ENHRY, CDR2 SYGVKD. Trimming took 4 bases from V and 6 from J, leaving 16 bases between them. DNA for the CDR3: TGTGCCATCAGTGTTGCGGTCCGCCTACCCAATGAGCAGTTCTTC. Translated, it gives CAISVAVRLPNEQFF.

The chain recombines TRBV6-5 with TRBJ2-1, with no clear D. This CDR3 is 16 amino acids long. Per germline, CDR1 MNHEY and CDR2 SVGAGI. V dropped 0 bases and J dropped 0 bases, with 9 bases sitting between them. The CDR3 DNA reads as TGTGCCAGCAGTTACTCGGGCCCAAGCTCCTACAATGAGCAGTTCTTC. Amino acids: CASSYSGPSSYNEQFF.

The rearrangement links TRBV24-1 to TRBJ2-7; D not certain. Germline CDR1 reads KGHDR; CDR2 reads SFDVKD. Trimming removed 4 bases at V and 5 bases at J, with 11 bases between. The CDR3 consists of 13 residues. The CDR3 region has the DNA TGTGCCACCAGTGAGAGAAGTTACGACGAGCAGTACTTC. Its translation is CATSERSYDEQYF.

This clone was detected once. V and J are TRBV18 and TRBJ2-2, with D perhaps TRBD1 (6 bases). V was cut by 4 bases and J by 6 bases, with 21 bases left in between. Germline CDR1 is KGHSH and CDR2 is LQKENI. CDR3 length: 17 residues. The CDR3 loop reads CASSLQNRVMKAGELFF. The CDR3 nucleotides are TGTGCCAGCTCACTACAGAACAGGGTTATGAAGGCCGGGGAGCTGTTTTTT.

The chain combines TRBV7-8 with TRBJ1-6; TRBD1 matches 10 bases. V was clipped by 6 bases and J by 9 bases; unmatched bases: 5. From germline, CDR1 is SGHVS and CDR2 FQNEAQ. This CDR3 is built from 14 residues. CDR3 protein: CASRSGTGVSPLHF. The CDR3 nucleotides are TGTGCCAGCAGATCCGGGACAGGGGTTTCACCCCTCCACTTT.